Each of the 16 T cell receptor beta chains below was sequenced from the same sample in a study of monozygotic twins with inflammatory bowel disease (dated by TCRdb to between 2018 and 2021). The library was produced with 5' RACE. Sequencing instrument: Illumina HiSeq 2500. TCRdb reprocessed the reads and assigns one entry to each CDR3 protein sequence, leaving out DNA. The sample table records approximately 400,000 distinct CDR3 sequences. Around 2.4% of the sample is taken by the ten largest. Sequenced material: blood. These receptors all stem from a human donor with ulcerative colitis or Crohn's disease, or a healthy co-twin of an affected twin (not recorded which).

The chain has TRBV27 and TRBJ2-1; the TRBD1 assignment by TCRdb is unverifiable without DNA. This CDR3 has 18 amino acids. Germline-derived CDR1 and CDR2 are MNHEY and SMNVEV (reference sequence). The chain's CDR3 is CASSTKVRRQGSYNEQFF.

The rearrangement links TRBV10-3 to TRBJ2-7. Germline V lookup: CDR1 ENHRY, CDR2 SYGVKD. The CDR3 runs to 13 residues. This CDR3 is CAISESRLYEQYF.

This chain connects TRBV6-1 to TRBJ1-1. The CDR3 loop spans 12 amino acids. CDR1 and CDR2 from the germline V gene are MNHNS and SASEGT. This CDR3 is CASREGYTEAFF.

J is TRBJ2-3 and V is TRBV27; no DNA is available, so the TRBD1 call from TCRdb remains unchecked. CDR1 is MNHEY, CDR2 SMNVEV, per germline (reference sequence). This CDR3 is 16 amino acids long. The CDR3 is CASSMTAFRSTDTQYF.

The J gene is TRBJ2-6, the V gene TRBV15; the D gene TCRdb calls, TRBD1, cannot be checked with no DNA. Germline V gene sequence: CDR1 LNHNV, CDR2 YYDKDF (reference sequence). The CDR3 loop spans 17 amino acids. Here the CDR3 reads CATSLTGLITGANVLTF.

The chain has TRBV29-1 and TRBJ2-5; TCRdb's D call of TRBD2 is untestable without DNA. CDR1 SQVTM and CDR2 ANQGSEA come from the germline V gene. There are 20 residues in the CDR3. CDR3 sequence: CSVEDSQASGGLIGLETQYF.

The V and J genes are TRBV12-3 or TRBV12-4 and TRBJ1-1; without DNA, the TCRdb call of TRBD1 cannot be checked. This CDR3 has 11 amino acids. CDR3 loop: CASSAGFEAFF.

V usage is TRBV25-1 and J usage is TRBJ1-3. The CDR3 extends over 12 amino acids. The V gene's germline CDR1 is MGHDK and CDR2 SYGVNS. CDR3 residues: CASSISGNTIYF.

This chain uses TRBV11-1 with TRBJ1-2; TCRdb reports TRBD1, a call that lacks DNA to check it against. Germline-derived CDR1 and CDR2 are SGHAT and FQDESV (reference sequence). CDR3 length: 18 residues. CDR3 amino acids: CASSLISRRPGVTYGYTF.

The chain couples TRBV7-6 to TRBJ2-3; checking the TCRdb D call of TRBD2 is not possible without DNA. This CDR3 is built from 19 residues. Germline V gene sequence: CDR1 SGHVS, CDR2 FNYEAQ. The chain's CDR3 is CASSLVSLAGGNLTDTQYF.

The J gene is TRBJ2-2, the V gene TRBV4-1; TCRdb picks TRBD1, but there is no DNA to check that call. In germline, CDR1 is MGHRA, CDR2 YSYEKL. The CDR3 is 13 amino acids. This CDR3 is CASSSRENGELFF.

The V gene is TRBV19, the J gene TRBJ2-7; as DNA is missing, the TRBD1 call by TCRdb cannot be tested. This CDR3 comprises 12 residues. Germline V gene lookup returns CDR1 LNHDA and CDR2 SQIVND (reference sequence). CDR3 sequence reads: CASRDPPYEQYF.

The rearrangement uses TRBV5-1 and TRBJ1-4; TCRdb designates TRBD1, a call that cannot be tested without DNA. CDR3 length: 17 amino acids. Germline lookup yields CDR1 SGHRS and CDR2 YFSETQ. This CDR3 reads CASSPGGLLGRLEKLFF. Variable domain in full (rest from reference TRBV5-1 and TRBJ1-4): KAGVTQTPRYLIKTRGQQVTLSCSPISGHRSVSWYQQTPGQGLQFLFEYFSETQRNKGNFPGRFSGRQFSNSRSEMNVSTLELGDSALYLCASSPGGLLGRLEKLFFGSGTQLSVL.

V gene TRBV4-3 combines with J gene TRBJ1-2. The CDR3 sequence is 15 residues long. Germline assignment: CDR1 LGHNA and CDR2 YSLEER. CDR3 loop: CASSQDLEGGYGYTF.

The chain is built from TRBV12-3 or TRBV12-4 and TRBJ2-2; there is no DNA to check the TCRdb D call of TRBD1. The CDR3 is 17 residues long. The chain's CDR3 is CASSHPPWLDNTGELFF.

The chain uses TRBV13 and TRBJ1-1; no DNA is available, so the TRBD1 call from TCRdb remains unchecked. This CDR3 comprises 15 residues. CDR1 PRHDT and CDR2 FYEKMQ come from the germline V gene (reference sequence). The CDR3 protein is CASSPGGTMNTEAFF. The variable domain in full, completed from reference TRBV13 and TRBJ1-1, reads AAGVIQSPRHLIKEKRETATLKCYPIPRHDTVYWYQQGPGQDPQFLISFYEKMQSDKGSIPDRFSAQQFSDYHSELNMSSLELGDSALYFCASSPGGTMNTEAFFGQGTRLTVV.